The sample holds a few counts of the clone carrying this T cell receptor beta chain. No antigen is known for it. The entry originates in a study of T cell repertoires in cytomegalovirus infection. Study-wide context: An indication of both CMV infection and matching HLA type came from public TCR beta signatures. Points from the study as a whole: HLA-C-restricted TCR beta clonotypes specific for CMV led the ex vivo response.

CDR3 length equals 14 residues. In germline, CDR1 is MNHEY, CDR2 SMNVEV (reference sequence). Trimming removed 6 bases from V and 2 bases from J, with 12 bases in between. TCRdb fed the reads into MiXCR, producing one record per CDR3 protein. The sample has approximately 990,000 distinct CDR3 sequences; roughly a third are singletons. This sequence was found in a human donor in good health (CMV status not recorded). Some clones in this sample may be carry-over from other donors' samples. The starting material was cultured CD8+ T cells from PBMCs, obtained from culture after CMV antigen stimulation. V and J are TRBV27 and TRBJ2-3, with D possibly TRBD1 on 5 matching bases. CDR3 coding DNA: TGTGCCAGCAGCCAACAGGAAGTCACAGATACGCAGTATTTT. Translation gives CASSQQEVTDTQYF.